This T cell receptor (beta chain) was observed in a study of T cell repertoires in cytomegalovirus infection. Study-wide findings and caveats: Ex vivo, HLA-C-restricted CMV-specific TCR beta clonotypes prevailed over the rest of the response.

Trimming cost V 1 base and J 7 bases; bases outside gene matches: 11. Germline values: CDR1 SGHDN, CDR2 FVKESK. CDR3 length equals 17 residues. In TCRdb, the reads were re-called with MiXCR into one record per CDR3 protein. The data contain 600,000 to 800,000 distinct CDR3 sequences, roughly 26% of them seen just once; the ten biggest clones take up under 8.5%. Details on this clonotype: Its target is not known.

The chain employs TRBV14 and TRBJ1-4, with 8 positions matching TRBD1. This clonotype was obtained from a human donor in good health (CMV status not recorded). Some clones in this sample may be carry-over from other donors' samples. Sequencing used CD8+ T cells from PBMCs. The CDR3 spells CASSQGVAPGTGEKLFF. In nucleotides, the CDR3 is TGTGCCAGCAGCCAAGGGGTGGCGCCCGGGACAGGTGAAAAACTGTTTTTT. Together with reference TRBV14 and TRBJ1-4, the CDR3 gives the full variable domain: EAGVTQFPSHSVIEKGQTVTLRCDPISGHDNLYWYRRVMGKEIKFLLHFVKESKQDESGMPNNRFLAERTGGTYSTLKVQPAELEDSGVYFCASSQGVAPGTGEKLFFGSGTQLSVL.